This T cell receptor (beta chain) was retrieved from a study of T cells after posttransplantation cyclophosphamide. Points from the study as a whole: TRB overlap between skin or GI tissue T cells and blood was limited. Recipient CMV seropositivity and CMV reactivation strongly tracked TRB clonality. Later blood repertoires were often dominated by clones from the donor CD8+ memory compartment.

The germline V gene has CDR1 MRHNA and CDR2 SNTAGT. The ends were cut back, 4 bases at V and 0 bases at J, with 10 bases in the middle. The CDR3 spans 15 residues. Sequencing was performed with immunoSEQ multiplex PCR; in TCRdb, only in-frame clones are kept and a portion is missing. The sample shows 20,000 to 25,000 clones, around 89% of them seen only once. As to this clone: Its cognate antigen is unknown.

Control samples came 1 year after myeloablative marrow transplants with methotrexate plus calcineurin inhibitor. The specimen comprised PBMCs, sampled after an allogeneic stem cell transplant with a calcineurin inhibitor and methotrexate. The clonotype originates from a female patient between 50 and 59 years old who received an allogeneic stem cell transplant from an unrelated donor, was CMV-positive, and had chronic GVHD only. Some T cells may be provided by the graft donor. The rearrangement uses TRBV6-4 and TRBJ2-1; a possible D gene is TRBD2 (6 bases). CDR3 in amino acids: CASSARESSYNEQFF. The CDR3 DNA reads TGTGCCAGCAGTGCTCGGGAGAGCTCCTACAATGAGCAGTTCTTC.